The 8 T cell receptor beta chains reported below all come from one sample, sequenced in a study of control samples from healthy donors and cancer patients. Produced via immunoSEQ multiplex PCR; TCRdb's table is partial and in-frame only. The sample contains roughly 100,000 clones, about 89% of which appear only once. The sample comprised blood. These receptor sequences come from a man in his thirties or forties in good health.

This clone was seen just once. This chain joins TRBV11-2 and TRBJ2-5; D not certain. CDR3 length equals 14 residues. V was clipped by 2 bases and J by 2 bases, with 9 bases between them. Per germline, CDR1 SGHAT and CDR2 FQNNGV. CDR3 in amino acids: CASSLMAAQETQYF. The CDR3 DNA reads as TGTGCCAGCAGCTTAATGGCGGCACAAGAGACCCAGTACTTC.

V usage is TRBV28 and J usage is TRBJ2-7; 8 bases map to TRBD2. Germline V lookup: CDR1 MDHEN, CDR2 SYDVKM. After removal of 6 bases from V and 0 bases from J, the junction contained 4 bases not matched to a gene. The CDR3 is 14 amino acids. The DNA for the CDR3 is TGTGCCAGCAGGTTAGCGGGGAGCTCCTACGAGCAGTACTTC. The encoded protein is CASRLAGSSYEQYF.

The rearrangement uses TRBV6-5 and TRBJ2-1; a possible D gene is TRBD2 (6 bases). The CDR3 contains 13 residues. Per the germline V gene, CDR1 is MNHEY and CDR2 is SVGAGI. V was shortened by 6 bases and J by 4 bases, with 10 bases between the two germline ends. The CDR3 sequence: CASRPAGYNEQFF. In DNA form, the CDR3 reads TGTGCCAGCAGACCAGCGGGTTACAATGAGCAGTTCTTC.

The chain is built from TRBV18 and TRBJ2-2; a possible D gene is TRBD1 (5 bases). From germline, CDR1 is KGHSH and CDR2 LQKENI. This CDR3 spans 12 amino acids. V lost 2 bases to trimming and J lost 10 bases, with 8 bases between them. The CDR3: CASSPGAVELFF. The CDR3, as DNA: TGTGCCAGCTCACCAGGGGCCGTGGAGCTGTTTTTT.

The chain joins TRBV3-1 (or the pseudogene TRBV3-2) to TRBJ2-1; 10 bases are shared with TRBD2. CDR3 length: 16 residues. Germline V lookup: CDR1 LGHDT, CDR2 YNNKEL (reference sequence). Trimming removed 5 bases from V and 2 bases from J; junction bases left unmatched: 6. DNA for the CDR3: TGTGCCAGCAGCACGTGGACTAGCGGAACCTACAATGAGCAGTTCTTC. Its translation: CASSTWTSGTYNEQFF.

The chain recombines TRBV7-8 with TRBJ1-2, with D maybe TRBD1 (5 bases). The CDR3 covers 13 residues. Germline V CDR1 and CDR2: SGHVS, FQNEAQ. With 8 bases removed from V and 1 base from J, the gap between germline ends came to 11 bases. The CDR3 coding sequence is TGTGCCAGCCGCCCGGGGGATAACTATGGCTACACCTTC. Its protein is CASRPGDNYGYTF.

This chain connects TRBV25-1 to TRBJ2-2, with 8 nucleotides matching TRBD1. Germline values: CDR1 MGHDK, CDR2 SYGVNS. The V and J ends lost 2 bases and 8 bases, in that order; junction bases with no gene match: 13. The CDR3 covers 17 residues. CDR3 bases: TGTGCCAGCAGTGAAGAGGGACAGGTCAGAGGGTATGGGGAGCTGTTTTTT. Encoded protein: CASSEEGQVRGYGELFF.

The rearrangement links TRBV5-4 to TRBJ2-5; 12 nucleotides match TRBD1. J was trimmed by 4 bases and V by 3 bases; bases with no gene match: 4. The germline CDR1 and CDR2 sequences are SGHNT and YYREEE (reference sequence). This CDR3 is built from 15 residues. The CDR3 DNA is TGTGCCAGCAGCTCAGGGACAGGGGGCGTAGAGACCCAGTACTTC. As protein: CASSSGTGGVETQYF.